The rows below give T cell receptor beta chains drawn from one sample of a study of blood T cell repertoires in COVID-19. The data were produced by immunoSEQ multiplex PCR, yet TCRdb's version contains in-frame clones alone and is incomplete. The table lists about 400,000 clones, roughly 86% of them singletons, with around 1.9% in the top ten. Source material: PBMCs or T cells enriched from blood (not recorded which). The source of these receptors is a man aged 35 to 55 in a cohort exposed to, infected with or recovered from COVID-19 (not recorded which). CDR3s include the opening cysteine and the closing phenylalanine or tryptophan. The order of the fields is D gene, V gene, J gene, clone size, CDR3 DNA, CDR3 protein. D genes are given only for firm matches. Size tells how often a clone was seen (once, few, many) or the class of an expanded clone, and some rows leave it out.

>-|TRBV5-1|TRBJ2-2|-
TGCGCCAGCAGCTACCGCCCAGGGTTGGGCACCGGGGAGCTGTTTTTT
CASSYRPGLGTGELFF
>-|TRBV7-3|TRBJ2-1|-
TGTGCCAGCAGCGATTCGGAGAAGGAGCAGTTCTTC
CASSDSEKEQFF
>TRBD1|TRBV10-3|TRBJ1-5|-
TGTGCCATCAGCACTGGGACAGACAATCAGCCCCAGCATTTT
CAISTGTDNQPQHF
>TRBD2|TRBV9|TRBJ2-5|-
TGTGCCAGCAGCCCTCGAGCGGGAGGGCCCCAGTACTTC
CASSPRAGGPQYF
>-|TRBV5-1|TRBJ2-7|-
TGCGCCAGCAGCTTGGGCGGGGCATCCTACGAGCAGTACTTC
CASSLGGASYEQYF
>-|TRBV9|TRBJ2-1|once
TGTGCCAGCAGCGTAGGACAGGAGCCATCCTACAATGAGCAGTTCTTC
CASSVGQEPSYNEQFF
>TRBD1|TRBV10-3|TRBJ2-7|-
TGTGCCAGCGGGACAGGGGACTACGAGCAGTACTTC
CASGTGDYEQYF
>-|TRBV7-2|TRBJ2-1|-
TGTGCCAGCAGCTTAGGAGATAGAGTCTCCTACAATGAGCAGTTCTTC
CASSLGDRVSYNEQFF
>TRBD2|TRBV27|TRBJ2-7|-
TGTGCCAGCAGTTTATCCACTAGCGGGAGAGGCTACGAGCAGTACTTC
CASSLSTSGRGYEQYF
>TRBD1|TRBV28|TRBJ1-6|few
TGTGCCAGCAGCCCTGCCGGACAGGTTCGTGGGGGTTCACCCCTCCACTTT
CASSPAGQVRGGSPLHF
>-|TRBV9|TRBJ2-2|few
TGTGCCAGCAGCGTAACCCGGGTGGACGGGGAGCTGTTTTTT
CASSVTRVDGELFF
>-|TRBV7-2|TRBJ2-5|once
TGTGCCAGCAGCATCGGGAGGGGGCGGGAGACCCAGTACTTC
CASSIGRGRETQYF
>TRBD2|TRBV5-1|TRBJ2-1|-
TGCGCCAGCAGCTTGACTGCGGGAGTCAATGAGCAGTTCTTC
CASSLTAGVNEQFF
>TRBD1|TRBV29-1|TRBJ2-1|-
TGCAGCGTCCTACCTCACCGGACAGGGGGCAATGAGCAGTTCTTC
CSVLPHRTGGNEQFF
>-|TRBV27|TRBJ1-1|-
TGTGCCAGCAGTTTTGTTCCAGGTACCATAAACACTGAAGCTTTCTTT
CASSFVPGTINTEAFF
>TRBD1|TRBV6-5|TRBJ2-1|-
TGTGCCAGCAGTTATGCCCAGGGGGCCTCCTACAATGAGCAGTTCTTC
CASSYAQGASYNEQFF
>-|TRBV11-2|TRBJ2-7|-
TGTGCCAGCAGCTTAGGGCGTGGGGGCCGAAGCGAGCAGTACTTC
CASSLGRGGRSEQYF
>TRBD1|TRBV5-4|TRBJ2-2|-
TGTGCCAGCAGCTTGGCCAGGGGGCGCACCGGGGAGCTGTTTTTT
CASSLARGRTGELFF
>TRBD2|TRBV4-2|TRBJ2-3|-
TGTGCCAGCAGCCACCAGACTAGCGGGGTTAGCACAGATACGCAGTATTTT
CASSHQTSGVSTDTQYF
>-|TRBV30|TRBJ2-1|-
TGTGCCTGGAGCACGACTATCGGCAATGAGCAGTTCTTC
CAWSTTIGNEQFF
>TRBD1|TRBV5-1|TRBJ1-6|-
TGCGCCAGCAGTACTAGACAGGGCGGAGAAGATTCACCCCTCCACTTT
CASSTRQGGEDSPLHF
>-|TRBV5-1|TRBJ1-2|-
TGCGCCAGCAGCTCGTCCCAGGGCTATGGCTACACCTTC
CASSSSQGYGYTF
>TRBD2|TRBV30|TRBJ2-7|-
TGTGCCTGGACAGGACTAGCGAGTTACGAGCAGTACTTC
CAWTGLASYEQYF
>-|TRBV30|TRBJ2-3|-
TGTGCCTGGATCGAAACAGGGACTACGCAGTATTTT
CAWIETGTTQYF
>-|TRBV10-3|TRBJ2-7|-
TGTGCCATCAGTGACGCGCGTACTACCTACGAGCAGTACTTC
CAISDARTTYEQYF
>TRBD2|TRBV24-1|TRBJ2-1|-
TGTGCCACCAGTGGCTCTAGCGGGAGGGCTGAGCAGTTCTTC
CATSGSSGRAEQFF
>TRBD2|TRBV11-2|TRBJ2-5|-
TGTGCCAGCAGCTTCCGGGAGGTTCGTGAGACCCAGTACTTC
CASSFREVRETQYF
>TRBD2|TRBV10-3|TRBJ2-2|-
TGTGCCATCAGTGAGCGGCCTAGCGGGAGGGCGAACACCGGGGAGCTGTTTTTT
CAISERPSGRANTGELFF
>-|TRBV30|TRBJ1-1|once
TGTGCCTGGAGTGTAACTTCACTCGGGAACACTGAAGCTTTCTTT
CAWSVTSLGNTEAFF
>-|TRBV7-3|TRBJ2-1|-
TGTGCCAGCAGCCCGACTAGTTCTTTCAATGAGCAGTTCTTC
CASSPTSSFNEQFF
>-|TRBV30|TRBJ2-3|-
TGTGCCTGGAGTGTGAGGGGGAGATTTGGAGATACGCAGTATTTT
CAWSVRGRFGDTQYF
>TRBD2|TRBV6-1|TRBJ2-7|-
TGTGCCAGCAGTGAAGCAGCGGGAGTCGCCTACGAGCAGTACTTC
CASSEAAGVAYEQYF
>-|TRBV11-2|TRBJ1-3|-
TGTGCCAGCAGCTTAGCAGGGGCCACCATATATTTT
CASSLAGATIYF
>-|TRBV2|TRBJ1-4|-
TGTGCCACAAGTGGAGCAGGGGAAGGACCTAATGAAAAACTGTTTTTT
CATSGAGEGPNEKLFF
>-|TRBV28|TRBJ1-1|-
TGTGCCAGCAGTTCCGTGGGGGAGGCCAGCGACACTGAAGCTTTCTTT
CASSSVGEASDTEAFF
>-|TRBV5-1|TRBJ1-5|-
TGCGCCAGCAGCTTGGCTGGGCTACAGCCCCAGCATTTT
CASSLAGLQPQHF
>-|TRBV5-1|TRBJ1-1|-
TGCGCCAGCACCCCGACGGGAGGATCCATAGTAGCTTTCTTT
CASTPTGGSIVAFF
>-|TRBV10-1|TRBJ1-5|-
TGCGCCAGCAGTGTAGGTCGGGGGAGCAATCAGCCCCAGCATTTT
CASSVGRGSNQPQHF
>TRBD2|TRBV7-9|TRBJ2-7|-
TGTGCCAGCAGCCCCCGGACTAGCGGGAGAGGGCAGTACTTC
CASSPRTSGRGQYF
>TRBD2|TRBV7-2|TRBJ2-1|-
TGTGCCAGCAGCCGGGGCGGGGGGAGTAGCGGGAGCCATGAGCAGTTCTTC
CASSRGGGSSGSHEQFF
>TRBD2|TRBV19|TRBJ2-1|-
TGTGCCAGTAGTTATCAGCGGGACCCAAGCTCCTACAATGAGCAGTTCTTC
CASSYQRDPSSYNEQFF
>-|TRBV30|TRBJ1-5|-
TGTGCCTGGACAGGGACAAATAGCAATCAGCCCCAGCATTTT
CAWTGTNSNQPQHF
>TRBD1|TRBV7-8|TRBJ1-6|-
TGTGCCAGCAGCTCACAAGGACAGGTGAATTCACCCCTCCACTTT
CASSSQGQVNSPLHF
>TRBD2|TRBV5-6|TRBJ2-5|-
TGTGCCAGCAGCTATCGGACTAGCGGGAGGGCCAGTGAGACCCAGTACTTC
CASSYRTSGRASETQYF
>-|TRBV6-5|TRBJ1-1|-
TGTGCCAGCAGGAAAACAGGGACCACTGAAGCTTTCTTT
CASRKTGTTEAFF
>-|TRBV5-1|TRBJ2-7|-
TGCGCCAGCAGCCCTACGGCGGGAGAGCAGTACTTC
CASSPTAGEQYF